The 24 T cell receptor beta chains below come from one sample, sequenced in a study of T cells in Graves' hyperthyroidism and ophthalmopathy. Amplified TCR beta CDR3 regions came from RNA transcripts. The HTBI primer set served for first-round RT-PCR of the TCR CDR3. Each CDR3 protein is one row after TCRdb ran MiXCR on the multiplex PCR reads. Found here are some 620,000 distinct CDR3 sequences, roughly 15% of them singletons; the top ten hold less than 4.5%. The sample taken for sequencing was blood. These TCRs come from a young woman with Graves' hyperthyroidism.

This clonotype was observed many times. This rearrangement joins TRBV7-6 to TRBJ2-1; no clear D gene. The germline V gene encodes CDR1 SGHVS and CDR2 FNYEAQ. CDR3 length equals 13 residues. Trimming left V 5 bases short and J 9 bases short, with 14 bases between. The CDR3 is CASSQTDWGEQFF. The CDR3 DNA follows: TGTGCCAGCAGCCAAACAGACTGGGGTGAGCAGTTCTTC.

This clonotype appeared a few times. The rearrangement uses TRBV7-2 and TRBJ2-7, with 7 bases aligning to TRBD2. The CDR3 has 16 residues. Per germline, CDR1 SGHTA and CDR2 FQGNSA. The trim removed 0 bases at V and 1 base at J, leaving 6 bases unmatched. The CDR3 DNA is TGTGCCAGCAGCTTAGCGCGGGGGACTAATTCCTACGAGCAGTACTTC. It codes for CASSLARGTNSYEQYF.

This chain uses TRBV11-2 with TRBJ2-3, with 9 bases fitting TRBD1. CDR3 length: 15 amino acids. The J segment lost 4 bases and the V segment lost 5 bases, leaving 7 bases of the junction unmatched. The germline CDR1 and CDR2 sequences are SGHAT and FQNNGV. CDR3: CASSHTGGRADTQYF. DNA of the CDR3: TGTGCCAGCAGCCATACAGGGGGCAGGGCAGATACGCAGTATTTT.

This clonotype was counted between two and nine times. The rearrangement uses TRBV20-1 and TRBJ1-1; TRBD1 is a possible D gene (5 bases). From germline, CDR1 is DFQATT and CDR2 SNEGSKA (reference sequence). Trimming stripped 5 bases from V and 1 base from J, with 11 bases between. This CDR3 contains 13 residues. The CDR3 protein is CSAGKTENTEAFF. In DNA form, the CDR3 reads TGCAGTGCTGGAAAGACAGAGAACACTGAAGCTTTCTTT.

At least ten counts were recorded for this clonotype. This chain uses TRBV6-1 with TRBJ2-2, with D uncertain. Trimming pared 3 bases from V and 6 bases from J, leaving 5 bases between. This CDR3 has 12 residues. The germline CDR1 and CDR2 sequences are MNHNS and SASEGT. In nucleotides, the CDR3 is TGTGCCAGCAGTGAGGCCCCCGGGGAGCTGTTTTTT. It codes for CASSEAPGELFF.

This clonotype was counted ten times or more. This chain uses TRBV10-2 with TRBJ2-3, with D perhaps matching TRBD2 (5 bases). V lost 6 bases to trimming and J lost 6 bases, with 10 bases between them. This CDR3 is built from 12 residues. CDR1 and CDR2 (germline): WSHSY, SAAADI. In DNA form, the CDR3 reads TGCGCCAGCAGGGAGGAGGTGGATACGCAGTATTTT. Its translation: CASREEVDTQYF.

This clonotype has just a few counts. The CDR3 region has the DNA TGTGCCAGCAGCGTAGGACAGGGGACGGGTGAAAAACTGTTTTTT. This codes for CASSVGQGTGEKLFF. J is TRBJ1-4 and V is TRBV9, with 8 positions matching TRBD1. The germline V gene encodes CDR1 SGDLS and CDR2 YYNGEE. The CDR3 has 15 residues. With 0 bases clipped from V and 7 bases from J, the junction kept 5 bases outside the gene matches.

This clonotype was seen at least ten times. The J gene is TRBJ1-6, the V gene TRBV7-8; no definite D call. Germline values: CDR1 SGHVS, CDR2 FQNEAQ. The CDR3 totals 15 residues. The V end lost 0 bases, the J end lost 9 bases, and 12 bases lay between the germline ends. The CDR3 sequence is CASSLARENGSPLHF. The CDR3, as DNA: TGTGCCAGCAGCTTAGCGCGGGAGAATGGTTCACCCCTCCACTTT.

This chain uses TRBV15 with TRBJ2-1, with D hard to call. The germline CDR1 and CDR2 sequences are LNHNV and YYDKDF (reference sequence). The V end lost 2 bases, the J end lost 13 bases, and 12 bases lay between the germline ends. The CDR3 contains 12 residues. The CDR3 loop reads CATSRKTPKQFF. CDR3 DNA: TGTGCCACCAGCAGAAAAACCCCTAAACAGTTCTTC.

Regarding this clonotype: Because the CDR3 is missing its conserved closing phenylalanine or tryptophan, this is likely a read error. The genes are TRBV7-9 and TRBJ2-7, with D perhaps TRBD1 (6 bases). Trimming took off 4 bases at V and 0 bases at J, with 13 bases between the two ends. CDR3 length equals 15 residues. Germline assignment: CDR1 SEHNR and CDR2 FQNEAQ (reference sequence). Here the CDR3 DNA reads TGTGCCAGCAGCTCCGGGACAAGCGGCTCCTACGAGCAGTACCTC. Its protein is CASSSGTSGSYEQYL.

The V and J genes are TRBV28 and TRBJ2-5, with D unresolved. Germline assignment: CDR1 MDHEN and CDR2 SYDVKM. Trimming took 6 bases from V and 2 from J, leaving 13 bases between them. The CDR3 length is 14 residues. The CDR3 loop is CASRKDILQETQYF. In DNA form, the CDR3 reads TGTGCCAGCAGGAAAGACATCCTACAAGAGACCCAGTACTTC.

This clonotype was picked up many times. The chain links TRBV2 to TRBJ1-4; TRBD1 agrees at 9 bases. The length of the CDR3 is 15 residues. After removal of 4 bases from V and 6 bases from J, the junction contained 6 bases not matched to a gene. From germline, CDR1 is SNHLY and CDR2 FYNNEI. CDR3 nucleotide sequence: TGTGCCAGCAGTGTAACAGGGGGCCGGGATGAAAAACTGTTTTTT. This gives the protein CASSVTGGRDEKLFF.

V gene TRBV6-1 combines with J gene TRBJ1-5, with D tentatively TRBD1 (5 bases). The CDR3 loop spans 15 amino acids. Germline V gives CDR1 MNHNS, CDR2 SASEGT. Between the trimmed V and J ends, which lost 6 bases and 1 base, there was a span of 13 bases. The CDR3 here is CASRGGAYSNQPQHF. For the CDR3, the DNA is TGTGCCAGCAGAGGAGGGGCGTACAGCAATCAGCCCCAGCATTTT.

This clonotype has just a few counts. The V call is TRBV7-2, the J call TRBJ2-1, with D unclear. CDR1 and CDR2 (germline): SGHTA, FQGNSA. The CDR3 has 12 amino acids. V was clipped by 5 bases and J by 15 bases, with 17 bases between them. The CDR3 bases are TGTGCCAGCAGCCTGATGGCAGAGGCGCGGTTCTTC. Translated, it gives CASSLMAEARFF.

Regarding this clonotype: One end of the junction is discordant with germline, which a read error may explain. DNA of the CDR3: TGTGCCACCAGCAGAGAGGCAGCGTATAGCAATCAGCCCCAGCACTTT. It translates to CATSREAAYSNQPQHF. This chain joins TRBV15 and TRBJ1-5, with no clear D. The CDR3 covers 16 residues. Germline loops: CDR1 LNHNV, CDR2 YYDKDF (reference sequence). Filled out from reference TRBV15 and TRBJ1-5, the complete variable domain reads DAMVIQNPRYQVTQFGKPVTLSCSQTLNHNVMYWYQQKSSQAPKLLFHYYDKDFNNEADTPDNFQSRRPNTSFCFLDIRSPGLGDTAMYLCATSREAAYSNQPQHFGDGTRLSIL.

This clonotype has a count of ten or more. The chain carries TRBV20-1 and TRBJ2-1, with D tentatively TRBD1 (6 bases). This CDR3 has 11 residues. The germline gives CDR1 DFQATT, CDR2 SNEGSKA (reference sequence). Trimming stripped 2 bases from V and 9 bases from J, with 8 bases between. The CDR3 here is CSARHRVEQFF. The CDR3 nucleotides read TGCAGTGCTAGACACAGGGTTGAGCAGTTCTTC.

The chain combines TRBV7-2 with TRBJ2-5; the D call may be TRBD1 or TRBD2 (5 bases each). Trimming stripped 2 bases from V and 5 bases from J, with 15 bases between. The CDR3 contains 15 residues. Germline CDR1 is SGHTA and CDR2 is FQGNSA. For the CDR3, the DNA is TGTGCCAGCAGCTTAAGTGTCCGAGGGGCCGAGACCCAGTACTTC. Translated: CASSLSVRGAETQYF.

The gene calls are TRBV6-5 and TRBJ2-5; TRBD2 might be the D (6 bases). The V gene's germline CDR1 is MNHEY and CDR2 SVGAGI. The CDR3 has 16 amino acids. V lost 3 bases and J 2 bases, leaving 16 bases between the germline ends. The CDR3 here is CASSYVRAGGQETQYF. CDR3 in DNA: TGTGCCAGCAGTTATGTCCGAGCGGGTGGGCAAGAGACCCAGTACTTC.

This clonotype has only a few counts. The chain employs TRBV6-1 and TRBJ1-6; 9 nucleotides align to TRBD1. With 5 bases clipped from V and 10 bases from J, the junction kept 6 bases outside the gene matches. Germline loops: CDR1 MNHNS, CDR2 SASEGT. CDR3 length equals 14 residues. The chain's CDR3 is CASSPDRGGSPLHF. CDR3 nucleotides: TGTGCCAGCAGTCCGGACAGGGGTGGCTCACCCCTCCACTTT.

The rearrangement uses TRBV12-3 or TRBV12-4 and TRBJ2-1, with D perhaps TRBD2 (6 bases). This CDR3 comprises 14 residues. The V gene lost 7 bases and the J gene lost 3 bases, with 13 bases spanning the gap. The CDR3 spells CASIGGGNYNEQFF. The CDR3 nucleotides are TGTGCCAGCATCGGTGGCGGGAACTACAATGAGCAGTTCTTC.

This clonotype was detected a few times. Given a much more abundant clone one base away, this may be a read error. The chain carries TRBV2 and TRBJ2-3; tentatively, D is TRBD2 (6 bases). Germline assignment: CDR1 SNHLY and CDR2 FYNNEI. The CDR3 extends over 15 amino acids. V lost 7 bases and J 2 bases, leaving 16 bases between the germline ends. The CDR3 is CASTVLAPATDTQYF. CDR3 in DNA: TGTGCCAGCACCGTCCTAGCGCCCGCCACAGATACGCAGTATTTT. Using reference TRBV2 and TRBJ2-3 for the parts outside the CDR3, the full variable domain is EPEVTQTPSHQVTQMGQEVILRCVPISNHLYFYWYRQILGQKVEFLVSFYNNEISEKSEIFDDQFSVERPDGSNFTLKIRSTKLEDSAMYFCASTVLAPATDTQYFGPGTRLTVL.

This clonotype was seen ten or more times. The rearrangement links TRBV11-2 to TRBJ2-7; 7 nucleotides match TRBD1. Germline V gene sequence: CDR1 SGHAT, CDR2 FQNNGV. This CDR3 has 15 residues. Trimming cost V 3 bases and J 1 base; bases outside gene matches: 6. The CDR3 bases are TGTGCCAGCAGCTTTGGGACAGCGACGTCCTACGAGCAGTACTTC. It specifies CASSFGTATSYEQYF.

This clonotype occurred a few times. V is TRBV19 and J is TRBJ2-7; 11 positions match TRBD2. Germline assignment: CDR1 LNHDA and CDR2 SQIVND (reference sequence). V lost 6 bases to trimming and J lost 2 bases; unmatched junction nucleotides: 12. CDR3 length: 17 residues. The CDR3 region is CASSRTSGQGLAYEQYF. The CDR3 nucleotides are TGTGCCAGTAGCAGGACTAGCGGGCAGGGCCTAGCCTACGAGCAGTACTTC.

At least ten counts were recorded for this clonotype. The chain employs TRBV13 and TRBJ1-2; 7 nucleotides agree with TRBD1. The CDR3 runs 14 residues. V shed 1 base, J shed 6 bases, and the junction held 5 bases outside the gene matches. The germline gives CDR1 PRHDT, CDR2 FYEKMQ (reference sequence). CDR3 coding DNA: TGTGCCAGCAGCTTAGAGACAGGGCAAGATGGCTACACCTTC. Its protein is CASSLETGQDGYTF.